Detailed here is one T cell receptor beta chain. Its antigen remains unknown. The sample is drawn from a study of early T cells in non-severe SARS-CoV-2 infection. Study background: Bulk RNA from unsorted whole blood was sequenced; chains were unpaired.

General observations from the study: Private and CD4 specificities were missed by VDJdb matching, which favored anti-spike CD8 responses.

Individual cDNA molecules each received unique molecular identifiers attached to them. TCRdb recomputed calls from the 5' RACE reads with MiXCR, one row per CDR3 protein. The sample consists of some 61,000 distinct CDR3 sequences, 13% of them appearing once. Per germline, CDR1 SGHDN and CDR2 FVKESK. The CDR3 loop spans 14 amino acids. V shed 1 base and J shed 2 bases, with 6 bases lying between them. The sequence was collected from an adult who was a healthcare worker with PCR-confirmed SARS-CoV-2 infection or an uninfected control (not recorded which). The sequenced sample consisted of whole blood. The chain joins TRBV14 to TRBJ2-4; D may be TRBD1 (6 bases). The CDR3 reads CASSQGGPKNIQYF. DNA of the CDR3: TGTGCCAGCAGCCAAGGGGGGCCCAAAAACATTCAGTACTTC.